These T cell receptor beta chains were read from a single sample in a study of cytomegalovirus exposure and HLA in healthy donors. The repertoire was sequenced with immunoSEQ multiplex PCR; TCRdb's copy has only in-frame clones and lacks some. This table holds around 140,000 clones, 75% found once. The sequenced sample was PBMCs. The receptors shown here come from a man aged 40-55 years in good health and CMV-seronegative. The conserved cysteine and the conserved F or W are not part of the CDR3 here. The order of the fields is V gene, J gene, clone size, CDR3 protein. Size is stated for part of the rows, as once, few or many counts, or as a class when the clone is expanded.

v_gene: TRBV25-1; j_gene: TRBJ1-1; abundance: few; CDR3aa: ASKGGGHTEAF
v_gene: TRBV5-4; j_gene: TRBJ1-2; abundance: -; CDR3aa: ASSLRDRGGYGYT
v_gene: TRBV10-1; j_gene: TRBJ2-7; abundance: -; CDR3aa: ASSEFTENYEQY
v_gene: TRBV5-1; j_gene: TRBJ1-2; abundance: -; CDR3aa: ASSLGTYGLNGYT
v_gene: TRBV5-1; j_gene: TRBJ2-2; abundance: -; CDR3aa: ASSLEADPRAGELF
v_gene: TRBV10-3; j_gene: TRBJ2-7; abundance: -; CDR3aa: AISESTVLSSYEQY
v_gene: TRBV5-1; j_gene: TRBJ1-1; abundance: -; CDR3aa: ASSLTGWETEAF
v_gene: TRBV28; j_gene: TRBJ1-1; abundance: -; CDR3aa: ASSLRDNPKAF
v_gene: TRBV4-1; j_gene: TRBJ1-2; abundance: -; CDR3aa: ASSPRGTGGFGYT
v_gene: TRBV19; j_gene: TRBJ1-2; abundance: -; CDR3aa: ASTPAPTDNYGYT
v_gene: TRBV4-2; j_gene: TRBJ2-7; abundance: -; CDR3aa: ASSQGSSPDYEQY
v_gene: TRBV4-3; j_gene: TRBJ1-6; abundance: few; CDR3aa: ASSQDRAGGSPLH
v_gene: TRBV7-9; j_gene: TRBJ2-7; abundance: -; CDR3aa: ASSLAAAGFDEQY
v_gene: TRBV19; j_gene: TRBJ1-2; abundance: -; CDR3aa: ASSSSRVTSNYGYT
v_gene: TRBV4-2; j_gene: TRBJ2-2; abundance: few; CDR3aa: ASSSVSAGNTGELF
v_gene: TRBV4-2; j_gene: TRBJ2-3; abundance: -; CDR3aa: ASSQDSRLVGTDTQY
v_gene: TRBV6-5; j_gene: TRBJ2-3; abundance: -; CDR3aa: ASSYPGSTDTQY
v_gene: TRBV7-8; j_gene: TRBJ1-1; abundance: few; CDR3aa: ASSPPTGTEAF
v_gene: TRBV4-2; j_gene: TRBJ2-1; abundance: few; CDR3aa: ASSQDSPNRAPYNEQF
v_gene: TRBV5-1; j_gene: TRBJ1-1; abundance: few; CDR3aa: ASEDGLNTEAF
v_gene: TRBV4-1; j_gene: TRBJ2-2; abundance: -; CDR3aa: ASSALPGNKRAGELF
v_gene: TRBV28; j_gene: TRBJ1-2; abundance: -; CDR3aa: ASSPERGNYGYT
v_gene: TRBV30; j_gene: TRBJ1-6; abundance: -; CDR3aa: AWSGTAEYNSPLH
v_gene: TRBV2; j_gene: TRBJ2-1; abundance: -; CDR3aa: ASSGRQSPLNEQF
v_gene: TRBV4-1; j_gene: TRBJ2-5; abundance: -; CDR3aa: ASSPQGQETQY
v_gene: TRBV7-9; j_gene: TRBJ1-1; abundance: once; CDR3aa: SSSAETGRKTEAF
v_gene: TRBV4-1; j_gene: TRBJ1-2; abundance: few; CDR3aa: ASSQAGQGFFYGYT
v_gene: TRBV7-2; j_gene: TRBJ2-7; abundance: -; CDR3aa: ASSLYWTGGYEQY
v_gene: TRBV10-3; j_gene: TRBJ1-6; abundance: -; CDR3aa: AISESIGGGRDSPLH
v_gene: TRBV19; j_gene: TRBJ1-6; abundance: few; CDR3aa: ASSMAGDSRSPLH
v_gene: TRBV7-8; j_gene: TRBJ2-5; abundance: -; CDR3aa: ASSLGPVTAAQETQY
v_gene: TRBV5-1; j_gene: TRBJ2-5; abundance: -; CDR3aa: ASSLELQGRGQETQY
v_gene: TRBV4-2; j_gene: TRBJ2-7; abundance: few; CDR3aa: ASSHPTSVGSSYEQY
v_gene: TRBV29-1; j_gene: TRBJ2-1; abundance: -; CDR3aa: SVVGRATYNEQF
v_gene: TRBV6-5; j_gene: TRBJ2-2; abundance: -; CDR3aa: ASSFTGPGELF
v_gene: TRBV10-3; j_gene: TRBJ2-6; abundance: -; CDR3aa: AISTGQSGANVLT
v_gene: TRBV7-2; j_gene: TRBJ1-2; abundance: -; CDR3aa: ASSLDSLLSYT
v_gene: TRBV5-1; j_gene: TRBJ1-4; abundance: -; CDR3aa: ASSFDLRVRTDNEKLF
v_gene: TRBV7-3; j_gene: TRBJ1-1; abundance: -; CDR3aa: ASSLDGIGGAFNEAF
v_gene: TRBV5-1; j_gene: TRBJ1-4; abundance: few; CDR3aa: ASSGGFATNEKLF
v_gene: TRBV5-1; j_gene: TRBJ2-3; abundance: -; CDR3aa: ASSPGRGEADTQY
v_gene: TRBV19; j_gene: TRBJ1-2; abundance: -; CDR3aa: ASSITSRVSSPRGYT
v_gene: TRBV5-1; j_gene: TRBJ2-2; abundance: few; CDR3aa: ASSFDPWGGGELF
v_gene: TRBV27; j_gene: TRBJ2-7; abundance: -; CDR3aa: ASSLSASSSYEQY
v_gene: TRBV7-3; j_gene: TRBJ2-1; abundance: -; CDR3aa: ASSLSGGGGESYEQF
v_gene: TRBV6-5; j_gene: TRBJ1-6; abundance: -; CDR3aa: ASSRGQNNSPLH
v_gene: TRBV6-1; j_gene: TRBJ1-1; abundance: few; CDR3aa: ASSGQGRPAGVLEAF
v_gene: TRBV7-3; j_gene: TRBJ2-2; abundance: -; CDR3aa: ASSRDRGTGELF
v_gene: TRBV7-9; j_gene: TRBJ1-1; abundance: few; CDR3aa: ASSSADSVMNTEAF